The subject of this entry is one T cell receptor beta chain. This sample is part of a study of identifying expanded T cells in peripheral blood. Healthy donors had no documented immune events, such as infections, while sampled. CDR1 is MNHEY, CDR2 SMNVEV, per germline (reference sequence). This CDR3 is built from 16 residues. V was pared by 5 bases and J by 9 bases, with 14 bases of the junction left unmatched. Produced via immunoSEQ multiplex PCR; TCRdb's table is partial and in-frame only. The table has around 75,000 clones, roughly 88% seen once. The chain is built from TRBV27 and TRBJ2-3, with 10 positions matching TRBD1. Input material: blood. The TCR sequence derives from a person aged 18 to 75 in good health. DNA of the CDR3: TGTGCCAGCAGTCCACCCGGGGGGACAGGGGTTAGAACGCAGTATTTT. As protein: CASSPPGGTGVRTQYF.